The present TCR beta chain was sequenced within a study of identical twins. TCRdb independently ran MiXCR on the 5' RACE reads; one entry per CDR3 protein. The sample carries roughly 480,000 distinct CDR3 sequences, 20% to 25% recorded once. There are 17 residues in the CDR3. V lost 6 bases to trimming and J lost 4 bases; unmatched junction nucleotides: 11. These data also featured in a second study, about T cells expressing NK-cell markers.

J is TRBJ2-2 and V is TRBV12-3 or TRBV12-4; TRBD1 matches 10 bases. Sequenced input: CD4+ T cells sorted from blood. The TCR comes from a woman aged 18-35 years in good health. CDR3 in DNA: TGTGCCAGCAGCCCAAGACAGGGGGCAGTTGTCACCGGGGAGCTGTTTTTT. Translated, it gives CASSPRQGAVVTGELFF.